This T cell receptor (beta chain) originates from a study of T cell responses to AZD1222 COVID-19 vaccine. At the level of the study: Second doses at about 4 or about 12 weeks were pooled. Study-wide points: As reported, nearly half of all spike-specific TCRs target variant regions that are unmutated.

This clone was seen a few times. Its antigen remains unknown. Measured with immunoSEQ multiplex PCR; TCRdb has only the in-frame clones, and not every one. Among under 170,000 clones listed, around 94% were seen once. The input for sequencing was peripheral blood, taken on day 0 of AZD1222 vaccination. The receptor was isolated from an adult in good health.

The chain's CDR3 is CASSQDPRGTGRGYTF. CDR3 nucleotide sequence: TGTGCCAGCAGCCAAGACCCCCGCGGGACAGGGCGCGGCTACACCTTC. The chain recombines TRBV5-4 with TRBJ1-2, with 9 bases matching TRBD1. The CDR3 covers 16 residues. V was clipped by 4 bases and J by 8 bases; unmatched bases: 15. Germline CDR1 and CDR2: SGHNT and YYREEE (reference sequence).